This TCR beta chain was sequenced for a study of shared clonotypes between healthy human individuals. Study observations and caveats: Compared with clonotypes that all four donors shared, non-shared clonotypes had lower generation probabilities.

Sequencing was performed with immunoSEQ multiplex PCR; in TCRdb, only in-frame clones are kept and a portion is missing. The top ten clones hold 0.13% of a sample with about 2 million clones, around 95% of them seen once. A word on this clone: Its target is not known.

The split of CD4+ cells yielded CD45RA+ naive and CD45RA-negative memory subsets. The V and J ends lost 1 base and 7 bases, in that order; junction bases with no gene match: 15. This CDR3 contains 17 residues. CDR1 GTSNPN and CDR2 SVGIG come from the germline V gene (reference sequence). The chain recombines TRBV30 with TRBJ2-2; 7 nucleotides match TRBD1. This receptor was obtained from a man aged 18 to 29 in good health. The sample consisted of naive CD4+ T cells sorted from blood. The subset here: CD45RA+ positively selected. The CDR3 bases are TGTGCCTGGAGTGCCCGCCTATGGACAGGCAAGATCGGGGAGCTGTTTTTT. Its translation is CAWSARLWTGKIGELFF.